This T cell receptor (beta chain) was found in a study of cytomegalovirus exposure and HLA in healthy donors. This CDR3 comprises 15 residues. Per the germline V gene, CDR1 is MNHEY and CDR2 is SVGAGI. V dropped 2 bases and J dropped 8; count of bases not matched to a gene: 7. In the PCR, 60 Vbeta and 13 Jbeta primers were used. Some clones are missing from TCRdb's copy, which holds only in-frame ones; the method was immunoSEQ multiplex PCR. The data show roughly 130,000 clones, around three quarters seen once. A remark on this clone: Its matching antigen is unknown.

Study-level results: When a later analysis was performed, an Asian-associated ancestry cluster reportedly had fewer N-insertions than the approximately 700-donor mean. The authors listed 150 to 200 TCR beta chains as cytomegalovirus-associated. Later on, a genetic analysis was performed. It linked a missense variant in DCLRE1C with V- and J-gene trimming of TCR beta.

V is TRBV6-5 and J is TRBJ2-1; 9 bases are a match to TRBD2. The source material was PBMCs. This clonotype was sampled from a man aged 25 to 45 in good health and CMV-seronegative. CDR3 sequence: CASSYEAGGYDEQFF. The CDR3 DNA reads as TGTGCCAGCAGTTACGAGGCGGGAGGGTACGATGAGCAGTTCTTC.